This TCR beta chain was profiled in a study of blood T cell repertoires in COVID-19. Overall study context: The cDNA or gDNA used as material had been derived from T cells, B-cell-depleted T cells, or PBMCs.

In the original workflow: How many nucleated cells were present was estimated from reference gene primer amplification. Some clones are missing from TCRdb's copy, which holds only in-frame ones; the method was immunoSEQ multiplex PCR. Clonal size and the V and J genes are those of that table, whereas D and trimming came from the DNA. The sample comprises approximately 400,000 clones, roughly four fifths of which are singletons, and less than 6% rests with the top ten. Allocation to cohorts depended on clinical history reported by the participants. Resolution of symptoms, clearance, or two negative PCRs was present in recovered Cohort 3 donors. This clone occurred a few times. The sequencing input was PBMCs or T cells enriched from blood (not recorded which). This sequence originates from a woman in her fifties or sixties who had recovered from COVID-19.

This CDR3 reads CASSPGTGQETQYF. Here the CDR3 DNA reads TGTGCCAGCAGCCCAGGGACAGGGCAAGAGACCCAGTACTTC. The chain joins TRBV4-2 to TRBJ2-5; 9 bases agree with TRBD1. V lost 4 bases to trimming and J lost 2 bases; unmatched junction nucleotides: 2. The CDR3 is 14 residues long. Germline V gives CDR1 LGHNA, CDR2 YNFKEQ.